A selection of T cell receptor beta chains follows, all from one sample in a study of T cells in Graves' hyperthyroidism and ophthalmopathy. TCRdb re-derived calls from the multiplex PCR reads in MiXCR, one entry per CDR3 protein. The sample has hundreds of thousands of distinct CDR3 sequences; 14% are singletons. The sequenced sample consisted of blood. The origin of the receptors is a woman between 45 and 65 years old with Graves' ophthalmopathy. The CDR3 runs from the conserved cysteine through the conserved F or W. A D gene is named only where the DNA matches it firmly. The size field is filled for only some rows; it gives once, few, many or a size class.

v_gene	d_gene	abundance	j_gene	CDR3nt	CDR3aa
TRBV28	.	many	TRBJ1-2	TGTGCCAGCAGTGTCTACAGGGATCCCTATGGCTACACCTTC	CASSVYRDPYGYTF
TRBV4-2	TRBD2	many	TRBJ2-7	TGTGCCAGCAGCCAAGGTAAAGCTAGCGGGAACCACGAGCAGTACTTC	CASSQGKASGNHEQYF
TRBV12-3/TRBV12-4	.	once	TRBJ2-7	TGTGCCAGCAGTTTCAATCTGATGGATAGCAGCTACGAGCAGTACTTC	CASSFNLMDSSYEQYF
TRBV27	.	.	TRBJ2-4	TGTGCCAGCAGTTTATTGGGGGACGGTGAAACAAGTCAGTACTTC	CASSLLGDGETSQYF
TRBV11-2	.	many	TRBJ1-4	TGTGCCAGCAGCGCCGGGGGTGGTATCACTAATGAAAAACTGTTTTTT	CASSAGGGITNEKLFF
TRBV19	.	few	TRBJ1-2	TGTGCCAGTAGTAGTCCTCAGATCCTGTATGGCTACACCTTC	CASSSPQILYGYTF
TRBV30	TRBD2	many	TRBJ2-7	TGTGCCTGGAGTGCCAGCGGGAGTTACGAGCAGTACTTC	CAWSASGSYEQYF
TRBV5-1	.	many	TRBJ2-3	TGTGCCAGCAGCTTAGTACCTGATACGCAGTATTTT	CASSLVPDTQYF
TRBV5-4	.	many	TRBJ2-5	TGTGCCAGCAGCTTTAAGCGGCAAGAGACCCAGTACTTC	CASSFKRQETQYF
TRBV12-3/TRBV12-4	.	many	TRBJ2-1	TGTGCCAGCAAGGGACCCGCAGGGTTCGATGAGCAGTTCTTC	CASKGPAGFDEQFF
TRBV7-9	.	many	TRBJ1-4	TGTGCCAGCAGCCTAGCGGACATTAATGAAAAACTGTTTTTT	CASSLADINEKLFF
TRBV9	TRBD2	.	TRBJ2-7	TGTGCCAGCAGCGTAGAAAGTAGCGGGAGAGGCGAGCAGTACTTC	CASSVESSGRGEQYF
TRBV4-3	.	.	TRBJ2-5	TGCGCCAGCAGCCCCGGAGTAGTAGGGGCTGGGGTTCAAGAGACCCAGTACTTC	CASSPGVVGAGVQETQYF
TRBV25-1	.	.	TRBJ1-4	TGTGCCAGCAGTGAATACTTAGGGAATGGGGGCACTAATGAAAAACTGTTTTTT	CASSEYLGNGGTNEKLFF
TRBV5-1	.	many	TRBJ2-5	TGCGCCAGCAGCTTGTTAAAGGGGCAAGAGACCCAGTACTTC	CASSLLKGQETQYF
TRBV7-6	TRBD1	many	TRBJ1-1	TGTGCCAGCGGTTATGCGGGACAGACGAACACTGAAGCTTTCTTT	CASGYAGQTNTEAFF
TRBV20-1	.	many	TRBJ2-7	TGCAGTGCTGGGGGCTCTCGATTAGCGGGCAGATCCTACGAGCAGTACTTC	CSAGGSRLAGRSYEQYF
TRBV7-2	.	many	TRBJ2-7	TGTGCCAGCAGCTTACGCAGGGACTACGAGCAGTACTTC	CASSLRRDYEQYF
TRBV20-1	TRBD2	many	TRBJ2-7	TGCAGTGCTACACGACTAGCGGGAATCTACGAGCAGTACTTC	CSATRLAGIYEQYF
TRBV11-3	.	.	TRBJ2-2	TGTGCCAGCAGCTTAGCGGGGAAACTCGCGAACACCGGGGAGCTGTTTTTT	CASSLAGKLANTGELFF
TRBV2	.	.	TRBJ1-4	TGTGCCAGCAGCCCCCCAGGGCTTAAGGAAAAACTGTTTTTT	CASSPPGLKEKLFF
TRBV27	TRBD1	.	TRBJ1-2	TGTGCCAGCAGTCTGGGACCGGGACAGGGTGACTATGGCTACACCTTC	CASSLGPGQGDYGYTF
TRBV15	.	many	TRBJ1-1	TGTGCCACCAGCAGAGGCTGGGTACAGGGCTGGGACACTGAAGCTTTCTTT	CATSRGWVQGWDTEAFF
TRBV6-1	TRBD1	.	TRBJ1-4	TGTGCCAGCAGTGCGTCTAGGGGACAACAGGGGGCGCCTGAAAAACTGTTTTTT	CASSASRGQQGAPEKLFF
TRBV12-3/TRBV12-4	.	.	TRBJ2-2	TGTGCCAGCATAGGGACCGGGACCGGCAAGCTGTTTTTT	CASIGTGTGKLFF
TRBV5-5	.	.	TRBJ2-1	TGTGCCAGCAGCTTGGGGACAGAGATAAGCTACAATGAGCAGTTCTTC	CASSLGTEISYNEQFF
TRBV6-1	.	many	TRBJ1-2	TGTGCCAGCAGAACAGACTATGGCTACACCTTC	CASRTDYGYTF
TRBV29-1	.	many	TRBJ1-1	TGCAGCGTGATCAGAGGGCTGAGCACTGAAGCTTTCTTT	CSVIRGLSTEAFF
TRBV20-1	.	many	TRBJ1-4	TGCAGTGCTAGATTAGTCAGGGGTGAAAAACTGTTTTTT	CSARLVRGEKLFF
TRBV6-8	.	.	TRBJ2-7	TGTGCCAGCAGTTACGGGCGGGACGGGTACGAGCAGTACTTC	CASSYGRDGYEQYF
TRBV5-4	TRBD1	few	TRBJ2-7	TGTGCCAGCAGCTTCGGACAGGACAAGTACGAGCAGTACTTC	CASSFGQDKYEQYF
TRBV28	.	many	TRBJ2-1	TGTGCCAGCAGTTTTCGTCGCCGCGACAGACCTTACAATGAGCAGTTCTTC	CASSFRRRDRPYNEQFF
TRBV19	.	many	TRBJ1-5	TGTGCCAGTAACCCGTTCGAAGGGTCGGGCAATCAGCCCCAGCATTTT	CASNPFEGSGNQPQHF
TRBV6-6	TRBD1	many	TRBJ1-2	TGTGCCAGCAGTTACGCTATACTGGGACAGGCCTATGGCTACACCTTC	CASSYAILGQAYGYTF
TRBV7-2	.	many	TRBJ1-2	TGTGCCAGCAGCGAGGCGGTCGGACCTAACTATGGCTACACCTTC	CASSEAVGPNYGYTF
TRBV28	.	many	TRBJ1-5	TGTGCCACCGGCGGGCAGATTAGCAATCAGCCCCAGCATTTT	CATGGQISNQPQHF
TRBV7-3	.	many	TRBJ2-7	TGTGCCAGCAGCTTAGCTCGAGGAGACTACGAGCAGTACTTC	CASSLARGDYEQYF
TRBV5-1	.	many	TRBJ2-1	TGCGCCAGCAGCTTGCATCTCTCAGAAAACTACCGAGGGGAGCAGTTCTTC	CASSLHLSENYRGEQFF
TRBV28	TRBD1	many	TRBJ1-2	TGTGCCAGCAGTTTACTCCGGGACAGGGTGTTTGGTGGCTACACCTTC	CASSLLRDRVFGGYTF
TRBV5-1	TRBD1	many	TRBJ2-5	TGCGCCAGCAGCTTCCACCCGGGACAGGAAGAGACCCAGTACTTC	CASSFHPGQEETQYF
TRBV20-1	TRBD1	many	TRBJ2-7	TGCAGTGCTACTGACAGGGGGGGAAGCTCCTACGAGCAGTACTTC	CSATDRGGSSYEQYF
TRBV28	TRBD2	many	TRBJ2-1	TGTGCCAGCACGACTAGCGGGAGTGGTGAGCAGTTCTTC	CASTTSGSGEQFF
TRBV2	.	many	TRBJ2-2	TGTGCCAGCAGTGAACAACAGGTCGGAATCACCGGGGAGCTGTTTTTT	CASSEQQVGITGELFF
TRBV19	TRBD1	.	TRBJ2-1	TGTGCCAGTAGTACTACGGACAGGATCAAGCAAAATGAGCAGTTCTTC	CASSTTDRIKQNEQFF
TRBV12-3/TRBV12-4	.	many	TRBJ2-7	TGTGCCAGCACCATGGGGTTATCCTACGAGCAGTACTTC	CASTMGLSYEQYF
TRBV6-1	TRBD2	few	TRBJ2-1	TGTGCCAGCACCGCAACCACCGGCGGGGGTCCCCGTCATGAGCAGTTCTTC	CASTATTGGGPRHEQFF
TRBV7-2	TRBD2	many	TRBJ2-7	TGTGCCAGCAGCCCCTTTAGCGGGAGGGCCGACGAGCAGTACTTC	CASSPFSGRADEQYF
TRBV28	.	many	TRBJ2-7	TGTGCCAGCAGCCGGGACTTTATACAATACGAGCAGTACTTC	CASSRDFIQYEQYF
TRBV2	.	few	TRBJ2-3	TGTGCCAGCAGCCCCTTTTTGGGGGAGAAAGCAGATACGCAGTATTTT	CASSPFLGEKADTQYF
TRBV20-1	TRBD2	.	TRBJ2-1	TGCAGTGCTAGAGATCCTACGGGAGGATACCTTCATGAGCAGTTCTTC	CSARDPTGGYLHEQFF
TRBV27	TRBD1	.	TRBJ2-2	TGTGCCAGCAGTTTATTCGACAGGGGGGGGTCCGGGGAGCTGTTTTTT	CASSLFDRGGSGELFF
TRBV12-3/TRBV12-4	.	.	TRBJ2-4	TGTGCCAGCAGTTTGTCTGACGGGCACCCCAAAAACATTCAGTACTTC	CASSLSDGHPKNIQYF
TRBV5-5	.	many	TRBJ1-2	TGTGCCAGCAGCATTGACAGGAGCTATGGCTACACCTTC	CASSIDRSYGYTF
TRBV6-1	.	many	TRBJ2-3	TGTGCCAGCAGTGTGGCTTTAAGGAGCGCAGATACGCAGTATTTT	CASSVALRSADTQYF
TRBV19	.	few	TRBJ1-2	TGTGCCAGTAGTAAGCCGGGCCCGAAAACTTATGGCTACACCTTC	CASSKPGPKTYGYTF
TRBV7-2	.	.	TRBJ2-7	TGTGCCAGCAGCCCCCGTCCCCAGACAGTCTCCTACGAGCAGTACTTC	CASSPRPQTVSYEQYF
TRBV4-1	TRBD1	.	TRBJ2-5	TGCGCCAGCAGCCAAGATATCTCAGGGGGCTTTCGGGAGACCCAGTACTTC	CASSQDISGGFRETQYF
TRBV4-2	.	.	TRBJ2-7	TGTGCCAGCAGCCAAGATGCCTCAGGTTCCTACGAGCAGTACTTC	CASSQDASGSYEQYF
TRBV11-1	.	once	TRBJ2-2	TGTGCCAGCAGGTCCCGGGGGTTCACCGGGGAGCTGGTTTTT	CASRSRGFTGELVF